Below, 21 T cell receptor beta chains from the same sample are listed, as sequenced in a study of T cells expressing NK-cell markers (dated by TCRdb to the early 2020s). The library was obtained by 5' RACE. Reads for this sample came from an Illumina HiSeq 2000. TCRdb reprocessed the sequencing reads and holds a single record per CDR3 protein sequence, with no DNA. The table kept for this sample lists over 350,000 distinct CDR3 sequences. The ten largest account for approximately 12% of the sample. The specimen sequenced was blood T cells: a sorted CD56 or NKG2C T cell subset, CD4+ or CD8+ T cells, or bulk PBMC T cells (not recorded which). All receptors derive from a woman aged 50 to 65 in good health. Donor details come from another sample of the same person, matched by shared clones.

The CDR3 reads CASSLVTGGLSEQYF. V gene TRBV7-3 combines with J gene TRBJ2-7; TCRdb's D call of TRBD1 is untestable without DNA. The CDR3 runs to 15 residues. CDR1 SGHTA and CDR2 FQGTGA come from the germline V gene.

The chain carries TRBV12-3 or TRBV12-4 and TRBJ2-2; TCRdb designates TRBD2, a call that cannot be tested without DNA. CDR3 length equals 13 residues. The CDR3 spells CASRDSRTGELFF.

J is TRBJ1-1 and V is TRBV11-3; the D call from TCRdb, TRBD1, cannot be confirmed without DNA. Germline V gene data show CDR1 as SGHNT and CDR2 as YENEEA. The length of the CDR3 is 14 residues. The CDR3: CASSPRTLNTEAFF.

The V and J genes are TRBV12-3 or TRBV12-4 and TRBJ2-7; TCRdb calls TRBD2, which cannot be checked without DNA. There are 14 residues in the CDR3. CDR3 residues: CASAGTSVSYEQYF.

This rearrangement joins TRBV5-6 to TRBJ2-7. CDR1 and CDR2 from the germline V gene are SGHDT and YYEEEE. The CDR3 spans 11 residues. CDR3 sequence reads: CASSLYNEQYF. Full variable domain (outside the CDR3, taken from reference TRBV5-6 and TRBJ2-7): DAGVTQSPTHLIKTRGQQVTLRCSPKSGHDTVSWYQQALGQGPQFIFQYYEEEERQRGNFPDRFSGHQFPNYSSELNVNALLLGDSALYLCASSLYNEQYFGPGTRLTVT.

The rearrangement joins TRBV20-1 to TRBJ2-3; checking the TCRdb D call of TRBD2 is not possible without DNA. This CDR3 has 16 residues. CDR1 DFQATT and CDR2 SNEGSKA come from the germline V gene (reference sequence). The CDR3 here is CSATSSLAGRPDTQYF.

The V call is TRBV3-1, the J call TRBJ2-3; as DNA is missing, the TRBD2 call by TCRdb cannot be tested. Germline V gene lookup returns CDR1 LGHDT and CDR2 YNNKEL (reference sequence). There are 18 residues in the CDR3. CDR3 region: CASSHPLLLAGDKDTQYF.

V gene TRBV5-4 combines with J gene TRBJ2-2. Looked up from germline, CDR1 is SGHNT and CDR2 is YYREEE (reference sequence). This CDR3 contains 14 residues. The CDR3 is CASSRQSFTGELFF. Combining the CDR3 with reference TRBV5-4 and TRBJ2-2 gives the whole variable domain ETGVTQSPTHLIKTRGQQVTLRCSSQSGHNTVSWYQQALGQGPQFIFQYYREEENGRGNFPPRFSGLQFPNYSSELNVNALELDDSALYLCASSRQSFTGELFFGEGSRLTVL.

The J gene is TRBJ2-3, the V gene TRBV7-3; TCRdb reports TRBD2, a call that lacks DNA to check it against. Looked up from germline, CDR1 is SGHTA and CDR2 is FQGTGA. CDR3 length: 16 amino acids. The CDR3 loop reads CASSSDSGVRTDTQYF.

The J gene is TRBJ2-3, the V gene TRBV12-3 or TRBV12-4; the TCRdb D gene call, TRBD1, has no DNA to confirm it. This CDR3 contains 15 residues. The CDR3 region is CASSQGVGVTDTQYF.

The V call is TRBV5-1, the J call TRBJ2-5; TCRdb reports TRBD1, a call that lacks DNA to check it against. CDR1 SGHRS and CDR2 YFSETQ come from the germline V gene. CDR3 length: 15 residues. The CDR3 protein is CASSRSSTTEGTQYF.

The chain recombines TRBV11-2 with TRBJ2-7; TCRdb calls TRBD1, which cannot be checked without DNA. The CDR3 extends over 14 amino acids. Germline CDR1 and CDR2: SGHAT and FQNNGV. CDR3 amino acids: CASSLTLRGDEQYF.

This sequence joins TRBV5-1 and TRBJ1-6; without DNA, the TCRdb call of TRBD1 cannot be checked. Germline assignment: CDR1 SGHRS and CDR2 YFSETQ. The CDR3 covers 18 residues. CDR3 sequence reads: CASSLGISDRGLYSPLHF.

The chain links TRBV29-1 to TRBJ2-1; TCRdb indicates TRBD2, and absent DNA this call remains unverified. The CDR3 runs to 22 residues. Germline values: CDR1 SQVTM, CDR2 ANQGSEA. CDR3 region: CSVDSGARGRITDVESYNEQFF.

V is TRBV13 and J is TRBJ2-3; TCRdb picks TRBD2, but there is no DNA to check that call. This CDR3 is 17 amino acids long. Germline loops: CDR1 PRHDT, CDR2 FYEKMQ (reference sequence). CDR3 residues: CASSLAIRTFNPDTQYF.

V and J are TRBV18 and TRBJ2-3. Looked up from germline, CDR1 is KGHSH and CDR2 is LQKENI. This CDR3 has 13 residues. CDR3 amino acids: CASSPGLWDTQYF.

The chain links TRBV4-2 to TRBJ2-1; TCRdb names TRBD2, which stays unverified in the absence of DNA. Germline CDR1 LGHNA, CDR2 YNFKEQ. The CDR3 contains 18 residues. The CDR3 region is CASSQGERFTSSYNEQFF.

V is TRBV5-1 and J is TRBJ2-1; TCRdb's assignment of TRBD1 cannot be checked, as there is no DNA. Germline V gene lookup returns CDR1 SGHRS and CDR2 YFSETQ. The CDR3 contains 15 residues. Here the CDR3 reads CASSLRTGGLDEQFF.

The chain has TRBV5-1 and TRBJ1-1; with no DNA, the TCRdb D assignment of TRBD1 cannot be verified. CDR1 and CDR2 (germline): SGHRS, YFSETQ. This CDR3 has 15 residues. CDR3 sequence: CASRGPGTGIAEAFF. The variable domain in full, with the rest retrieved from reference TRBV5-1 and TRBJ1-1, is KAGVTQTPRYLIKTRGQQVTLSCSPISGHRSVSWYQQTPGQGLQFLFEYFSETQRNKGNFPGRFSGRQFSNSRSEMNVSTLELGDSALYLCASRGPGTGIAEAFFGQGTRLTVV.

This chain connects TRBV24-1 to TRBJ2-3; TCRdb's assignment of TRBD2 cannot be checked, as there is no DNA. The CDR3 runs to 16 residues. Germline V CDR1 and CDR2: KGHDR, SFDVKD. The CDR3 loop is CATSMTDGWGTDTQYF.

J is TRBJ2-5 and V is TRBV20-1; TCRdb picks TRBD2, but there is no DNA to check that call. This CDR3 region has 17 residues. Germline CDR1 DFQATT, CDR2 SNEGSKA (reference sequence). CDR3 amino acids: CSARYPTSGRAPVTQYF.